This is a list of T cell receptor beta chains from one sample in a study of cytomegalovirus exposure and HLA in healthy donors. Assay: immunoSEQ multiplex PCR; the TCRdb copy retains only in-frame clones and omits some. Of about 130,000 clones in the sample, over 70% are singletons; the top ten hold roughly 3.1%. Sequencing was carried out using PBMCs. The source of these receptors is a man in his thirties or forties in good health and CMV-seronegative. The CDR3 runs from the conserved cysteine through the conserved F or W. A D gene is named only where the DNA matches it firmly. Size is stated for part of the rows, as once, few or many counts, or as a class when the clone is expanded.

J: TRBJ2-1; D: NA; V: TRBV5-1; size: once; DNA: TGCGCCAGCAGCTTTGGGAGTTCCTCCTACAATGAGCAGTTCTTC; CDR3: CASSFGSSSYNEQFF
J: TRBJ2-1; D: TRBD2; V: TRBV28; size: NA; DNA: TGTGCCAGCAGGTGGGGTGCGGGAGCGGGTAATGAGCAGTTCTTC; CDR3: CASRWGAGAGNEQFF
J: TRBJ2-5; D: NA; V: TRBV5-6; size: NA; DNA: TGTGCCAGCAGCCGGACAGAAAACCCCCAACGGACCCAGTACTTC; CDR3: CASSRTENPQRTQYF
J: TRBJ1-6; D: NA; V: TRBV25-1; size: few; DNA: TGTGCCAGCATGGAGGCCGGGTACTTGGGGAATTCACCCCTCCACTTT; CDR3: CASMEAGYLGNSPLHF
J: TRBJ2-2; D: NA; V: TRBV6-5; size: NA; DNA: TGTGCCAGCACGGCCGGGATCGAGCTGTTTTTT; CDR3: CASTAGIELFF
J: TRBJ1-4; D: NA; V: TRBV5-8; size: once; DNA: TGTGCCAGCAGCCCAGGACAGACTGCAACTAATGAAAAACTGTTTTTT; CDR3: CASSPGQTATNEKLFF
J: TRBJ2-3; D: TRBD2; V: TRBV28; size: NA; DNA: TGTGCCAGCAGTTTCAGCGGGAGCCAAGGAGATACGCAGTATTTT; CDR3: CASSFSGSQGDTQYF
J: TRBJ2-3; D: TRBD2; V: TRBV15; size: NA; DNA: TGTGCCACCAGCACCGGGAGGGCGGGCGGCACAGATACGCAGTATTTT; CDR3: CATSTGRAGGTDTQYF
J: TRBJ1-1; D: NA; V: TRBV9; size: NA; DNA: TGTGCCAGCAGCGTAGGCAGAGGCTGGGACACTGAAGCTTTCTTT; CDR3: CASSVGRGWDTEAFF
J: TRBJ2-5; D: TRBD2; V: TRBV7-9; size: NA; DNA: TGTGCCAGCAGCTCTTATCATGGACTAGCGGGTCGAGAGACCCAGTACTTC; CDR3: CASSSYHGLAGRETQYF
J: TRBJ1-5; D: NA; V: TRBV11-2; size: NA; DNA: TGTGCCAGCAGCGGTGACAGAAATCAGCCCCAGCATTTT; CDR3: CASSGDRNQPQHF
J: TRBJ2-5; D: NA; V: TRBV7-7; size: NA; DNA: TGTGCTAGCAGCTTAGTCCAGGACAGTAGTGAGACCCAGTACTTC; CDR3: CASSLVQDSSETQYF
J: TRBJ2-5; D: TRBD2; V: TRBV4-1; size: NA; DNA: TGCGCCAGCAGCACGGCTAGCGGGGTTGAGACCCAGTACTTC; CDR3: CASSTASGVETQYF
J: TRBJ2-7; D: NA; V: TRBV10-3; size: NA; DNA: TGTGCCATCAGTGAGTCCTCAGGGAAGTACGAGCAGTACTTC; CDR3: CAISESSGKYEQYF
J: TRBJ2-5; D: NA; V: TRBV9; size: NA; DNA: TGTGCCAGCAGCGTAGGGGACAGCGGGAGCATCGGGGAGACCCAGTACTTC; CDR3: CASSVGDSGSIGETQYF
J: TRBJ2-2; D: TRBD2; V: TRBV6-5; size: NA; DNA: TGTGCCAGCAGCCCCCCCGGGACTAGCGCTAAGGAGCTGTTTTTT; CDR3: CASSPPGTSAKELFF
J: TRBJ2-6; D: NA; V: TRBV5-6; size: NA; DNA: TGTGCCAGCAGCTCTCCCCTTCTTTCAGGGGTTGGGGCCAACGTCCTGACTTTC; CDR3: CASSSPLLSGVGANVLTF